A selection of T cell receptor beta chains follows, all from one sample in a study of T cell responses to AZD1222 COVID-19 vaccine. Assay: immunoSEQ multiplex PCR; the TCRdb copy retains only in-frame clones and omits some. The table shows 95,000 to 150,000 clones, with approximately 82% occurring only once. The sequences come from peripheral blood, collected 28 days after the second AZD1222 dose. All receptors come from an adult who received the AZD1222 COVID-19 vaccine. CDR3s include the opening cysteine and the closing phenylalanine or tryptophan. The D gene is left open where the match is weak. Size values are once, few and many counts, or a class for expanded clones, and some rows have none.

v_gene	abundance	d_gene	j_gene	CDR3aa	CDR3nt
TRBV6-2/TRBV6-3	.	.	TRBJ1-3	CASSPGHLGPGNTIYF	TGTGCCAGCAGTCCCGGACATTTGGGTCCTGGAAACACCATATATTTT
TRBV7-9	.	TRBD1	TRBJ2-7	CASSLGLRQGAQYF	TGTGCCAGCAGCTTGGGTCTTAGGCAGGGGGCACAGTACTTC
TRBV11-2	.	.	TRBJ2-3	CASSFLDPNTDTQYF	TGTGCCAGCAGCTTTTTAGACCCGAACACAGATACGCAGTATTTT
TRBV5-4	once	.	TRBJ2-7	CASSLAGGQISYEQYF	TGTGCCAGCAGCTTGGCCGGGGGACAGATCTCCTACGAGCAGTACTTC
TRBV28	.	.	TRBJ2-3	CASSLGRAPAPQYF	TGTGCCAGCAGTTTGGGGCGGGCTCCGGCTCCGCAGTATTTT
TRBV7-2	.	.	TRBJ2-7	CASSFQLGRGEQYF	TGTGCCAGCAGCTTCCAGCTGGGACGGGGCGAGCAGTACTTC
TRBV11-2	.	.	TRBJ2-1	CASTPGGGAHNEQFF	TGTGCCAGCACCCCCGGTGGGGGTGCCCACAATGAGCAGTTCTTC
TRBV9	.	TRBD2	TRBJ2-1	CASSTRQWTSVNEQFF	TGTGCCAGCAGCACTCGCCAATGGACTAGCGTCAATGAGCAGTTCTTC
TRBV11-2	.	.	TRBJ1-2	CASSSLGPDGYGYTF	TGTGCCAGCAGCTCGCTAGGGCCGGACGGCTATGGCTACACCTTC
TRBV25-1	.	TRBD1	TRBJ1-2	CASRDRDRYGYTF	TGTGCCAGCAGAGACCGGGACAGATATGGCTACACCTTC
TRBV24-1	once	TRBD1	TRBJ2-3	CATSDWTGKSSGDTQYF	TGTGCCACCAGTGATTGGACAGGGAAAAGTTCTGGGGATACGCAGTATTTT
TRBV5-1	few	.	TRBJ1-2	CASGENYGYTF	TGCGCCAGCGGGGAGAACTATGGCTACACCTTC
TRBV5-1	.	.	TRBJ1-1	CASRLQGSQNEAFF	TGCGCCAGCAGGTTACAGGGTAGCCAGAACGAAGCTTTCTTT
TRBV19	.	.	TRBJ2-7	CASSGGGYYEQYF	TGTGCCAGTAGTGGGGGCGGGTACTACGAGCAGTACTTC
TRBV5-1	.	TRBD1	TRBJ1-2	CASSLAGTGGNGYTF	TGCGCCAGCAGCTTGGCCGGAACAGGGGGCAATGGCTACACCTTC
TRBV6-7	.	.	TRBJ1-4	CASSYSCREAKKQKLFF	TGTGCCAGCAGTTACTCGTGCAGGGAAGCCAAAAAGCAAAAACTGTTTTTT
TRBV6-5	.	TRBD1	TRBJ1-2	CASSPGTGLYGYTF	TGTGCCAGCAGTCCCGGGACAGGGCTCTATGGCTACACCTTC
TRBV20-1	.	.	TRBJ2-3	CSASSTTDTQYF	TGCAGTGCTAGTTCGACCACAGATACGCAGTATTTT
TRBV5-5	.	.	TRBJ1-2	CASTGVGWTGYTF	TGTGCCAGCACCGGAGTAGGCTGGACTGGCTACACCTTC
TRBV2	.	TRBD1	TRBJ2-1	CASSPDRGAYNEQFF	TGTGCCAGCAGTCCGGACAGGGGGGCCTACAATGAGCAGTTCTTC
TRBV28	.	TRBD1	TRBJ2-3	CASSTQGATDTQYF	TGTGCCAGCAGTACACAGGGGGCTACAGATACGCAGTATTTT
TRBV28	.	.	TRBJ1-3	CASSLEGFGNTIYF	TGTGCCAGCAGTTTGGAGGGGTTTGGAAACACCATATATTTT
TRBV7-2	.	.	TRBJ2-7	CASSWGTAATYEQYF	TGTGCCAGCAGCTGGGGGACCGCCGCCACCTACGAGCAGTACTTC
TRBV30	.	.	TRBJ1-4	CAWGRVNEKLFF	TGTGCCTGGGGACGGGTTAATGAAAAACTGTTTTTT
TRBV28	.	.	TRBJ2-5	CASSLGTRTQYF	TGTGCCAGCAGTTTGGGGACCAGGACCCAGTACTTC
TRBV7-9	.	.	TRBJ1-4	CASSLLYEKLFF	TGTGCCAGCAGCTTATTGTATGAAAAACTGTTTTTT
TRBV7-9	many	TRBD1	TRBJ1-5	CASSALPGTGDQPQHF	TGTGCCAGCAGCGCCCTTCCAGGGACAGGAGATCAGCCCCAGCATTTT
TRBV7-2	.	TRBD2	TRBJ2-7	CASSLVGSGNYEQYF	TGTGCCAGCAGCTTAGTTGGTAGCGGGAACTACGAGCAGTACTTC
TRBV6-6	.	TRBD1	TRBJ1-2	CASSPGQGVRGYTF	TGTGCCAGCAGTCCGGGACAGGGGGTTAGAGGCTACACCTTC